This TCR beta chain was recovered during a study of T cells in Graves' hyperthyroidism and ophthalmopathy. The overall study: The authors collected peripheral blood at initial diagnosis, before any treatment.

Points from the study as a whole: Ophthalmopathy was identified by the model a median roughly 6.5 months ahead of onset. The authors' 13 V-J model separated ophthalmopathy from stable hyperthyroidism.

Every diagnosis used clinical symptoms, serum thyroxine and TRAb, thyroid ultrasound and orbital computed tomography. In the case of this clonotype: Antigen unknown.

The CDR3 has 14 residues. Germline values: CDR1 SGHAT, CDR2 FQNNGV. Between the trimmed V and J ends, which lost 5 bases and 0 bases, there was a span of 10 bases. Amplified regions were TCR beta CDR3 sequences from RNA transcripts. TCR CDR3 regions were first amplified by RT-PCR with HTBI primers. TCRdb reprocessed the multiplex PCR reads via MiXCR and lists one record per CDR3 protein. The profile shows 450,000 to 500,000 distinct CDR3 sequences, 20% to 25% of them singletons. The sequenced sample was blood. The source of this sequence is a woman in her seventies with Graves' ophthalmopathy. The chain joins TRBV11-2 to TRBJ1-2, with D possibly being TRBD1 (5 bases). CDR3 sequence reads: CASSGTDSNYGYTF. CDR3 DNA sequence: TGTGCCAGCAGCGGGACGGATTCTAACTATGGCTACACCTTC.